The 8 T cell receptor beta chains reported below all come from one sample, sequenced in a study of human T cells and chemical hapten exposure. TCRdb used MiXCR to reprocess the 5' RACE reads, holding one entry per CDR3 protein. This sample has about 140,000 distinct CDR3 sequences, with roughly 4.1% found just once. Unfractionated whole blood was the source from which total RNA was extracted. Receptors originate from a female donor in good health.

This clonotype was found many times. Because it lacks the conserved phenylalanine or tryptophan at the end, this CDR3 is likely a read error. No DNA is shown, since the ends of the CDR3 on it are uncertain; the CDR3 is the one TCRdb lists. J is TRBJ2-7 and V is TRBV3-1; TRBD2, the table's D call, was not compared with the DNA. Ends included, the CDR3 has 15 residues. Germline CDR1 LGHDT, CDR2 YNNKEL (reference sequence). The CDR3 sequence is CASSPGAAGGLSIRI.

The table lists this clonotype with many counts. The chain links TRBV24-1 to TRBJ1-5; D gene unclear. CDR3 size: 17 residues. Trimming took off 5 bases at V and 3 bases at J, with 19 bases between the two ends. The germline V gene encodes CDR1 KGHDR and CDR2 SFDVKD. The CDR3 sequence: CATSASYGRRDNQPQHF. CDR3 DNA: TGTGCCACCAGTGCGTCTTATGGGCGGAGGGACAATCAGCCCCAGCATTTT.

This clonotype has more than one count but fewer than ten. The CDR3 loop is CASSWTGRDEAFF. In DNA, the CDR3 is TGTGCCAGCAGCTGGACCGGGAGAGATGAAGCTTTCTTT. The chain is built from TRBV5-6 and TRBJ1-1; D gene ambiguous. Germline lookup yields CDR1 SGHDT and CDR2 YYEEEE. The CDR3 covers 13 residues. Trimming pared 3 bases from V and 7 bases from J, leaving 13 bases between.

The sample holds a few counts of this clonotype. A much larger clone differs by one base, so this may be a read error. The CDR3 DNA is TGCAGCGCTTTAGGGACTAGCGGGGGCGACTACAATGAGCAGTTCTTC. It translates to CSALGTSGGDYNEQFF. The rearrangement links TRBV29-1 to TRBJ2-1; 14 bases fit TRBD2. V trimming: 7 bases; J trimming: 3 bases; junction bases outside the gene matches: 8. The germline gives CDR1 SQVTM, CDR2 ANQGSEA. The length of the CDR3 is 16 residues.

This clonotype has a count of ten or more. This chain uses TRBV6-2 or TRBV6-3 with TRBJ2-6; D gene ambiguous. Germline V gene data show CDR1 as MNHEY and CDR2 as SVGEGT. The germline V and J ends were trimmed by 2 bases and 0 bases, with 5 bases remaining between them. CDR3 size: 15 residues. CDR3 region: CASSYSSSGANVLTF. The CDR3 nucleotides read TGTGCCAGCAGTTACAGCTCCTCTGGGGCCAACGTCCTGACTTTC.

This clonotype has a count of ten or more. The chain carries TRBV7-2 and TRBJ1-5; no clear D gene. V shed 5 bases and J shed 8 bases, with 10 bases lying between them. There are 12 residues in the CDR3. Germline assignment: CDR1 SGHTA and CDR2 FQGNSA. CDR3 DNA sequence: TGTGCCAGCAGCCACCCTCTGGAGCCCCAGCATTTT. Amino acids: CASSHPLEPQHF.

This clonotype was recorded at least ten times. The chain couples TRBV9 to TRBJ2-1; D may be TRBD1 (5 bases). V lost 2 bases to trimming and J lost 2 bases, with 14 bases between them. Germline-derived CDR1 and CDR2 are SGDLS and YYNGEE. The CDR3 sequence is 16 residues long. The CDR3 bases are TGTGCCAGCAGCGTGGCTCAGGGTAAGGCCTACAATGAGCAGTTCTTC. Protein sequence: CASSVAQGKAYNEQFF.

In its sample, this clonotype was seen many times. This chain connects TRBV20-1 to TRBJ1-1; TRBD1 might be the D (5 bases). The V and J ends lost 1 base and 11 bases respectively, with 17 bases between them. Per germline, CDR1 DFQATT and CDR2 SNEGSKA (reference sequence). This CDR3 region has 13 residues. This chain's CDR3 is CSARVLRLRGAFF. The CDR3 DNA sequence: TGCAGTGCTAGAGTCCTGAGGTTGAGGGGCGCTTTCTTT.